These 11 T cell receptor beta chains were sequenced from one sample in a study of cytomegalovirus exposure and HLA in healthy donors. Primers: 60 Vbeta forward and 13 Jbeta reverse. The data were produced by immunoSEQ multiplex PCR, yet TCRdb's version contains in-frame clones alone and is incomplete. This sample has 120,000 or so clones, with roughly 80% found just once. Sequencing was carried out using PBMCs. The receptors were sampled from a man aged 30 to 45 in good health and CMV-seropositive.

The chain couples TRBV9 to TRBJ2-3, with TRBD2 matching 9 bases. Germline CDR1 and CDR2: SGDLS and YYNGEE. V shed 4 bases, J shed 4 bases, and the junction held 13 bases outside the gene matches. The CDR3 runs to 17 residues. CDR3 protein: CASSPRGSGSPSDTQYF. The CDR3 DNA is TGTGCCAGCAGCCCCAGGGGTAGCGGGAGTCCCTCAGATACGCAGTATTTT. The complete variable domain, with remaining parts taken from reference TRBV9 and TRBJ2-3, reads DSGVTQTPKHLITATGQRVTLRCSPRSGDLSVYWYQQSLDQGLQFLIQYYNGEERAKGNILERFSAQQFPDLHSELNLSSLELGDSALYFCASSPRGSGSPSDTQYFGPGTRLTVL.

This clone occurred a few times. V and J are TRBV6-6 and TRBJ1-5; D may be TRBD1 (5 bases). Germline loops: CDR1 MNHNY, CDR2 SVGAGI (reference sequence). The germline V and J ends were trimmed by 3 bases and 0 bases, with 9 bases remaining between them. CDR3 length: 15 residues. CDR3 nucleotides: TGTGCCAGCAGTTATGACAGAATTAGCAATCAGCCCCAGCATTTT. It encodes CASSYDRISNQPQHF.

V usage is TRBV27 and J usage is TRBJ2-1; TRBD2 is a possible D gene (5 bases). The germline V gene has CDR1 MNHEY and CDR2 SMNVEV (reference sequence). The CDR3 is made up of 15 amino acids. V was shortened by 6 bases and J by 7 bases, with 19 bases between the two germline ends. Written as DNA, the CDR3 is TGTGCCAGCAGGGGCACCGGGATCAGCGTGAATGAGCAGTTCTTC. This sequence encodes CASRGTGISVNEQFF.

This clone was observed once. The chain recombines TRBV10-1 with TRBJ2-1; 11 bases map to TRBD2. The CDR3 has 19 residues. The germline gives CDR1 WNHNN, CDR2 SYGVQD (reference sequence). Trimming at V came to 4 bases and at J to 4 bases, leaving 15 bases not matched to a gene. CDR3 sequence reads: CASSGSVNSGLADYNEQFF. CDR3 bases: TGCGCCAGCAGTGGATCGGTAAACTCGGGACTAGCGGATTACAATGAGCAGTTCTTC.

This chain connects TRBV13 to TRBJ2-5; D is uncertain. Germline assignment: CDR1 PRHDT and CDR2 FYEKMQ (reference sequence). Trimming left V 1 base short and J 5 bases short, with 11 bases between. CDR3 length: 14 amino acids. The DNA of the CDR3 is TGTGCCAGCAGCTTAGCGGTTACGGTGGAGACCCAGTACTTC. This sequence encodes CASSLAVTVETQYF.

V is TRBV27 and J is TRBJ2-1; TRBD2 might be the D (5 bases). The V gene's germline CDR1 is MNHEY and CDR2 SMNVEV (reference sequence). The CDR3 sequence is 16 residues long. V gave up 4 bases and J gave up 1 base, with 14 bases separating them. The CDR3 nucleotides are TGTGCCAGCAGTTCCCCCTCCCGGGAATCCTACAATGAGCAGTTCTTC. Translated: CASSSPSRESYNEQFF.

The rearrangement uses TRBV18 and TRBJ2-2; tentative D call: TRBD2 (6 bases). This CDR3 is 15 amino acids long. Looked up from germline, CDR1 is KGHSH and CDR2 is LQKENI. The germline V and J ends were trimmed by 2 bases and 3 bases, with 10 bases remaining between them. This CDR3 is CASSPWTGDTGELFF. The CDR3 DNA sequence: TGTGCCAGCTCACCATGGACGGGAGACACCGGGGAGCTGTTTTTT.

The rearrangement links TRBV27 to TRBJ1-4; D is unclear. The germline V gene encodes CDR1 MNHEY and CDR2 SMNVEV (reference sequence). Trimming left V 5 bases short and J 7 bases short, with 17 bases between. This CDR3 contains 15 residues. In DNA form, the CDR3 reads TGTGCCAGCAGTGGCGAGGGAGGTCGTCGTGAAAAACTGTTTTTT. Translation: CASSGEGGRREKLFF.

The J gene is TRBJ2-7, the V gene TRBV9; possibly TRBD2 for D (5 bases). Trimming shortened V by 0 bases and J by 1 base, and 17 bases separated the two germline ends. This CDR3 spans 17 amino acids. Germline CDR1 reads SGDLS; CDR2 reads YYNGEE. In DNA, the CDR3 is TGTGCCAGCAGCGTAGGAGGGAGAGGGCTACCTTCCTACGAGCAGTACTTC. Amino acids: CASSVGGRGLPSYEQYF.

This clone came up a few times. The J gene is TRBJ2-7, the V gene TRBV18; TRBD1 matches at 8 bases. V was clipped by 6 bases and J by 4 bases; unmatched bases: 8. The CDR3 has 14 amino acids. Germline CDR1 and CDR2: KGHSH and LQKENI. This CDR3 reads CASSIGQGGYEQYF. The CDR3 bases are TGTGCCAGCTCTATAGGACAGGGCGGGTACGAGCAGTACTTC.

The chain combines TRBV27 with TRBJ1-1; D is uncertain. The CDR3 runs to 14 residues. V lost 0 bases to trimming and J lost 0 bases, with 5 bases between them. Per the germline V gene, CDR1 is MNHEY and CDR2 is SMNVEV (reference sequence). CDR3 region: CASSLSWLNTEAFF. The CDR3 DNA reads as TGTGCCAGCAGTTTATCGTGGCTGAACACTGAAGCTTTCTTT.